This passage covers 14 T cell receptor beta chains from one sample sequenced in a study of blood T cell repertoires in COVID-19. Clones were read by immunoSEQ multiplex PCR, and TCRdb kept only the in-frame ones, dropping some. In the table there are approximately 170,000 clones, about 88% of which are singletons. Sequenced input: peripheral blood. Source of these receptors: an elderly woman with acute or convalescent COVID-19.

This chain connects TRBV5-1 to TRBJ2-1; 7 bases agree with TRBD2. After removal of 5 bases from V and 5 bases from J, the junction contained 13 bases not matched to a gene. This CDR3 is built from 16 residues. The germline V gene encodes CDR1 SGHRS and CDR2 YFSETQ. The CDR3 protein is CASRGRAGAGNNEQFF. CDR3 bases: TGCGCCAGCAGGGGACGGGCGGGAGCGGGGAACAATGAGCAGTTCTTC.

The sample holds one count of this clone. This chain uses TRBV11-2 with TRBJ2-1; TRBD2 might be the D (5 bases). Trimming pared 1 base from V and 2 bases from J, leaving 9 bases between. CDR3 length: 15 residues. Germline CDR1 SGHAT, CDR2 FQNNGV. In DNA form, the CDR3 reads TGTGCCAGCAGCTTAGCGTCTAGCACCTACAATGAGCAGTTCTTC. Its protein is CASSLASSTYNEQFF.

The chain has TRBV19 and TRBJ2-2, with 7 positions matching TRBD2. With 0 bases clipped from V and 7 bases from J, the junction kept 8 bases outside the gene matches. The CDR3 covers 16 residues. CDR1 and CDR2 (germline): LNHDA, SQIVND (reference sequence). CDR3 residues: CASSIDRGDVGGELFF. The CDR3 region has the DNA TGTGCCAGTAGTATAGACCGGGGGGATGTCGGCGGGGAGCTGTTTTTT.

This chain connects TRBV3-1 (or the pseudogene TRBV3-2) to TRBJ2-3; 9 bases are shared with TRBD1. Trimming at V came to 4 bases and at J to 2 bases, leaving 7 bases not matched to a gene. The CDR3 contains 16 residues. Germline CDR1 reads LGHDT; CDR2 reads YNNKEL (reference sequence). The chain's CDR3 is CASSLRQGGVTDTQYF. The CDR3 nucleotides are TGTGCCAGCAGCCTCCGACAGGGGGGGGTCACAGATACGCAGTATTTT.

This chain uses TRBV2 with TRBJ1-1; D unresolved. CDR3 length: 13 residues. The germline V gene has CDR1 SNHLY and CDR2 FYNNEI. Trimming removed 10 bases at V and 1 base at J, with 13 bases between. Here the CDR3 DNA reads TGTGCCACCCTCTCCGAGGGGAACACTGAAGCTTTCTTT. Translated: CATLSEGNTEAFF. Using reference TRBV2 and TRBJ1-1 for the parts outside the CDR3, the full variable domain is EPEVTQTPSHQVTQMGQEVILRCVPISNHLYFYWYRQILGQKVEFLVSFYNNEISEKSEIFDDQFSVERPDGSNFTLKIRSTKLEDSAMYFCATLSEGNTEAFFGQGTRLTVV.

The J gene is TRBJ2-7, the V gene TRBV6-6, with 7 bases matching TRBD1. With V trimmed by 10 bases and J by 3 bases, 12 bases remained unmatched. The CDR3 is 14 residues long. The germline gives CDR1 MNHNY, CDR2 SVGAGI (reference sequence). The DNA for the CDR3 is TGTGCCACCCGTGGGGACAGTGTCAGCTACGAGCAGTACTTC. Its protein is CATRGDSVSYEQYF.

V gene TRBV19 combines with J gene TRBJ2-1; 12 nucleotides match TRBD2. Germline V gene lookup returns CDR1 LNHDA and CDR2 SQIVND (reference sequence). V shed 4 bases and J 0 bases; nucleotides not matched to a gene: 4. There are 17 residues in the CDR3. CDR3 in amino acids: CASSSGLAGSSYNEQFF. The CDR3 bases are TGTGCCAGTAGTAGCGGACTAGCGGGGAGCTCCTACAATGAGCAGTTCTTC.

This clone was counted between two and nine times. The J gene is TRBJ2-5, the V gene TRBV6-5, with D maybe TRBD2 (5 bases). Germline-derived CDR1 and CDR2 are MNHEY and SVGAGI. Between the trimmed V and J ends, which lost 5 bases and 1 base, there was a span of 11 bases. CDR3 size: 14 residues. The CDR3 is CASSTRALQETQYF. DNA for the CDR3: TGTGCCAGCAGTACTAGGGCCCTCCAAGAGACCCAGTACTTC.

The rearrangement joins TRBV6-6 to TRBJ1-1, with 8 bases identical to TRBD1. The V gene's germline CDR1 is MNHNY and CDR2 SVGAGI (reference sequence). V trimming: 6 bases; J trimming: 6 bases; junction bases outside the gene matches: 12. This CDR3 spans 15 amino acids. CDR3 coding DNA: TGTGCCAGCAGCTTCACCGGGACAGGTTCTTCTGAAGCTTTCTTT. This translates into CASSFTGTGSSEAFF.

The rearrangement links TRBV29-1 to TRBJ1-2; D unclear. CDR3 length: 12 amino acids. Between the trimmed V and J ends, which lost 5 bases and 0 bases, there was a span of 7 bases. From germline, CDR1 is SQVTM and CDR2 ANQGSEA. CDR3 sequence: CSVPDSNYGYTF. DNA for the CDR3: TGCAGCGTTCCGGACTCTAACTATGGCTACACCTTC.

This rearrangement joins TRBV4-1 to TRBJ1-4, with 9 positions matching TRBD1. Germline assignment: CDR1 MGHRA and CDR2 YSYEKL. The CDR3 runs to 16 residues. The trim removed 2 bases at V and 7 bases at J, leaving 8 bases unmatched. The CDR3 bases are TGCGCCAGCAGCCAATCGTCCCGGGACAGGGCTGAAAAACTGTTTTTT. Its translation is CASSQSSRDRAEKLFF.

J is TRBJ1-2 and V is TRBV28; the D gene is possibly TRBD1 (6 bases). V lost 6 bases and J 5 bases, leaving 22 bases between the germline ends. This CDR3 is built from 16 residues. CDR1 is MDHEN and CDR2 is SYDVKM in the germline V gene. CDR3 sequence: CASRYLTGGAPYGYTF. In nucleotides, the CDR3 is TGTGCCAGCAGATATCTAACGGGGGGGGCCCCTTATGGCTACACCTTC.

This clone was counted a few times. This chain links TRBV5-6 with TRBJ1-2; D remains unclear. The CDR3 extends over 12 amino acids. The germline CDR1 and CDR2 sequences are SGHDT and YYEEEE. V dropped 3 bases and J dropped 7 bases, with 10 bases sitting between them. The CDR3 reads CASSSEWSGYTF. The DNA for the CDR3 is TGTGCCAGCAGCTCCGAGTGGTCTGGCTACACCTTC.

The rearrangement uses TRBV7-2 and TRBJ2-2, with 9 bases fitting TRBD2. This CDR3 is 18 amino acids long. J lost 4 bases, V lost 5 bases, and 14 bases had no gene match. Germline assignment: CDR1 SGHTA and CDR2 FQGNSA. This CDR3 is CASSRGRGRGLITGELFF. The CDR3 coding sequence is TGTGCCAGCAGCCGCGGGAGGGGCAGGGGGTTGATCACCGGGGAGCTGTTTTTT.